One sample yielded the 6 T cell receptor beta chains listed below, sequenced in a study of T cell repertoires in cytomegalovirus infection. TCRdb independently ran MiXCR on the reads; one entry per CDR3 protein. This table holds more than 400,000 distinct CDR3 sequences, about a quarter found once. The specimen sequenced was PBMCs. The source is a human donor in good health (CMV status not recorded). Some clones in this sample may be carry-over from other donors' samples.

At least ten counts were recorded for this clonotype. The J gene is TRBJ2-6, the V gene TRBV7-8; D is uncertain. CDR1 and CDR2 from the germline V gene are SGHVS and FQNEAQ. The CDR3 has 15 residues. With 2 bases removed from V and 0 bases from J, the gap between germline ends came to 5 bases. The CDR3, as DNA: TGTGCCAGCAGCTTAAAACTCTCTGGGGCCAACGTCCTGACTTTC. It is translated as CASSLKLSGANVLTF.

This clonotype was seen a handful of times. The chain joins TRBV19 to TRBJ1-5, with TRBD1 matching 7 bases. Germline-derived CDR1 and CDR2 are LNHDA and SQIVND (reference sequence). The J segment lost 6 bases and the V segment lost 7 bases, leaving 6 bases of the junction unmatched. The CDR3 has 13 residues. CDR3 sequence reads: CASTLQGFQPQHF. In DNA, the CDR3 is TGTGCCAGTACTCTACAGGGGTTTCAGCCCCAGCATTTT.

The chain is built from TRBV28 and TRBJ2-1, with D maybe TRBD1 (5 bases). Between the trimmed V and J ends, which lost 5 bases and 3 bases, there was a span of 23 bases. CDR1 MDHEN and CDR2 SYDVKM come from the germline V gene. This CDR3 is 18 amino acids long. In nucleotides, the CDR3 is TGTGCCAGCAGTACTAATTCGAGGTTATGGCAGGGCTACAATGAGCAGTTCTTC. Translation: CASSTNSRLWQGYNEQFF. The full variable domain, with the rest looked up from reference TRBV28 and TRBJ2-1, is DVKVTQSSRYLVKRTGEKVFLECVQDMDHENMFWYRQDPGLGLRLIYFSYDVKMKEKGDIPEGYSVSREKKERFSLILESASTNQTSMYLCASSTNSRLWQGYNEQFFGPGTRLTVL.

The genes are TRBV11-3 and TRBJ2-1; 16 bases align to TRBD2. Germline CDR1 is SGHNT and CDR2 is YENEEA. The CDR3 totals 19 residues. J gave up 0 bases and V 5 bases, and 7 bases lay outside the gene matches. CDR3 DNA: TGTGCCAGCAGCACCCTGGGACTAGCGGGAGGGCCCTCCTACAATGAGCAGTTCTTC. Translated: CASSTLGLAGGPSYNEQFF.

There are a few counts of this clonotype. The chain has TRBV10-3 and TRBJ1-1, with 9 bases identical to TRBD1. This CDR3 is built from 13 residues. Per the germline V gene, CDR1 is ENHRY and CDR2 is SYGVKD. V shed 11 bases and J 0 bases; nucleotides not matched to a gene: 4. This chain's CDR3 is CAAGTGMNTEAFF. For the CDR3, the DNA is TGTGCCGCCGGGACAGGGATGAACACTGAAGCTTTCTTT.

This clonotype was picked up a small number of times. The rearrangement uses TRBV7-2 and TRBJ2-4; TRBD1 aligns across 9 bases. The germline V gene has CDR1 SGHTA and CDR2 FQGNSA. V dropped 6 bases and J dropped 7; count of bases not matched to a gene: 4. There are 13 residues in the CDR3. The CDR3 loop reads CASRGTGKNIQYF. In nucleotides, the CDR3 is TGTGCCAGCAGAGGGACAGGGAAGAACATTCAGTACTTC.